Listed here is a single TCR beta chain. Its specific antigen is unknown. Base qualities are not provided; no much larger clone lies one nucleotide away. This record belongs to a study of blood T cell repertoires in COVID-19 (dated by TCRdb to about 2020). Context from the whole study: Samples covering the acute and convalescent phases of COVID-19 were provided by collaborators in the United States, Italy and Spain. The prospective study material was composed of cDNA or gDNA derived from T cells, B-cell-depleted T cells, or PBMCs. The dataset comprised deeply sampled blood TCRbeta repertoires from subjects exposed to, actively infected with, or recovered from COVID-19. A freely available public database, intended as a resource for researchers studying the immune response to SARS-CoV-2, is where the repertoires were released. The samples were drawn from two sources: the first 160 participants of the ongoing ImmuneRACE study, and over 950 subjects contributed by 6 global collaborators. A de-identified subject ID, COVID-19 status, age in years and sex were almost always included in the sample metadata. HLA class I and class II types, where available, came from metadata supplied by the sample provider rather than from assay-based typing. General conclusions and limits of the study: Clinical and demographic metadata were provided uncurated, with the amount varying by source and participant.

TCRbeta CDR3 regions were amplified from genomic DNA using the immunoSEQ Assay, a bias-controlled multiplex PCR. Per the original workflow: Nucleated cell counts per sample were estimated from amplification of reference gene primers within the assay. Sequence reads were collapsed and filtered to measure the absolute abundance of every unique TCRbeta CDR3 rearrangement. For each sample, productive Simpson clonality was calculated as the square root of Simpson's diversity index over productive rearrangements. TCRdb stores this immuneACCESS table with in-frame sequences only. Part of the clones is absent; in the studies checked, under half of the shortfall reflects unresolved V genes, and no reason is known for the rest. That table gives V, J and clone size, and the DNA gave D and trimming. Here the sample has around 130,000 clones; roughly 84% occur a single time. The ten largest clones represent 8.9% of the sample.

V has 4 bases trimmed and J has 10 bases trimmed; junction bases matching no gene number 9. From its cysteine to its phenylalanine, the CDR3 spans 14 amino acids. The DNA shown is the 42-base CDR3, in frame from base 1. From a lookup of the germline V gene, CDR1 and CDR2 are SNHLY and FYNNEI. One collaborating source in Seattle enrolled patients during active infection and followed them longitudinally through the course of disease. Collaborating institutions collected whole blood in K2EDTA tubes following their own protocols. For TCRbeta analysis, collaborator samples were shipped as frozen whole blood, as isolated PBMCs, or as DNA extracted from either sample type.

The clonotype comes from a man in his thirties or forties with COVID-19, enrolled during active disease. The sequencing input was peripheral blood. The rearranged segments are TRBV2 and TRBJ2-1, with TRBD2 matching 8 junction bases. The sequenced DNA is TGTGCCAGCAGTGGGATAGCGGGACCTGTGGAGCAGTTCTTC. It specifies CASSGIAGPVEQFF.